Shown below are 22 T cell receptor beta chains from a single sample sequenced in a study of shared clonotypes between healthy human individuals. Measured with immunoSEQ multiplex PCR; TCRdb has only the in-frame clones, and not every one. This table has 110,000 or so clones, 65% to 75% appearing once. The source material was memory CD8+ T cells sorted from blood. Subset specified: CD45RO+ cells pooled with CCR7-negative TemRA cells. The origin of the receptors is a woman aged 25 to 39 in good health.

The chain employs TRBV27 and TRBJ1-3, with 9 bases that match TRBD1. V was clipped by 8 bases and J by 0 bases; unmatched bases: 5. The CDR3 extends over 15 amino acids. Germline lookup yields CDR1 MNHEY and CDR2 SMNVEV (reference sequence). CDR3 sequence: CASGQGIGSGNTIYF. The CDR3 coding sequence is TGTGCCAGCGGACAGGGGATCGGCTCTGGAAACACCATATATTTT.

The chain combines TRBV25-1 with TRBJ1-4, with D possibly TRBD1 on 6 matching bases. Trimming took 2 bases from V and 8 from J, leaving 18 bases between them. The CDR3 is 16 amino acids. Germline loops: CDR1 MGHDK, CDR2 SYGVNS. The CDR3 sequence: CASSEPSAGAGEKLFF. In nucleotides, the CDR3 is TGTGCCAGCAGTGAACCAAGTGCAGGGGCGGGAGAAAAACTGTTTTTT.

To note about this clone: Other nucleotide sequences from this sample produce the same CDR3. This chain connects TRBV5-1 to TRBJ2-1; 12 nucleotides agree with TRBD2. Germline lookup yields CDR1 SGHRS and CDR2 YFSETQ. This CDR3 spans 14 amino acids. After removal of 5 bases from V and 7 bases from J, the junction contained 4 bases not matched to a gene. The CDR3 loop is CASSPGTSGNEQFF. Written as DNA, the CDR3 is TGCGCCAGCAGTCCCGGGACTAGCGGGAATGAGCAGTTCTTC. The entire variable domain, with the rest obtained from reference TRBV5-1 and TRBJ2-1, is as follows: KAGVTQTPRYLIKTRGQQVTLSCSPISGHRSVSWYQQTPGQGLQFLFEYFSETQRNKGNFPGRFSGRQFSNSRSEMNVSTLELGDSALYLCASSPGTSGNEQFFGPGTRLTVL.

The chain combines TRBV4-2 with TRBJ2-1; tentative D call: TRBD1 (5 bases). CDR1 and CDR2 (germline): LGHNA, YNFKEQ. Trimming left V 0 bases short and J 0 bases short, with 9 bases between. This CDR3 has 16 residues. The CDR3 coding sequence is TGTGCCAGCAGCCAAGATGGGGCGAGCTCCTACAATGAGCAGTTCTTC. As protein: CASSQDGASSYNEQFF.

The gene calls are TRBV6-4 and TRBJ2-7, with 8 bases aligning to TRBD2. The trim removed 2 bases at V and 3 bases at J, leaving 0 bases unmatched. Germline-derived CDR1 and CDR2 are MRHNA and SNTAGT. This CDR3 spans 13 amino acids. The CDR3 nucleotides read TGTGCCAGCAGTGACGGGACTAGCTACGAGCAGTACTTC. It codes for CASSDGTSYEQYF.

This clone was found a few times. The chain employs TRBV4-1 and TRBJ1-1; D is undetermined. V was pared by 3 bases and J by 3 bases, with 14 bases between. This CDR3 contains 15 residues. The germline gives CDR1 MGHRA, CDR2 YSYEKL. DNA for the CDR3: TGCGCCAGCAGCCAGGACTGGGGTGGGGACACTGAAGCTTTCTTT. Its protein product is CASSQDWGGDTEAFF.

The chain employs TRBV25-1 and TRBJ1-4; TRBD1 is a possible D gene (6 bases). This CDR3 has 13 residues. CDR1 is MGHDK and CDR2 is SYGVNS in the germline V gene. V lost 2 bases to trimming and J lost 5 bases, with 6 bases between them. The CDR3, as DNA: TGTGCCAGCAGTGAACAGGGGAATGAAAAACTGTTTTTT. This sequence encodes CASSEQGNEKLFF.

On this clone itself: Additional DNA sequences in this sample encode the identical CDR3. CDR3 region: CASSAGGSQETQYF. CDR3 coding DNA: TGTGCCAGCAGCGCCGGGGGCTCCCAAGAGACCCAGTACTTC. The rearrangement uses TRBV9 and TRBJ2-5, with D perhaps being TRBD1 or TRBD2 (6 bases each). The V and J ends lost 3 bases and 1 base respectively, with 10 bases between them. The CDR3 has 14 amino acids. CDR1 and CDR2 (germline): SGDLS, YYNGEE.

The V and J genes are TRBV6-4 and TRBJ2-3; 9 positions agree with TRBD1. With V trimmed by 3 bases and J by 6 bases, 7 bases remained unmatched. This CDR3 region has 15 residues. Germline CDR1 reads MRHNA; CDR2 reads SNTAGT. CDR3 bases: TGTGCCAGCAGTGAAGGAGGGACAGGGACTGATACGCAGTATTTT. This sequence encodes CASSEGGTGTDTQYF.

This sequence joins TRBV5-1 and TRBJ2-1; D not certain. V was shortened by 1 base and J by 8 bases, with 19 bases between the two germline ends. The CDR3 sequence is 16 residues long. Germline values: CDR1 SGHRS, CDR2 YFSETQ. The CDR3: CASSLLSHVSPDEQFF. CDR3 nucleotide sequence: TGCGCCAGCAGCTTGTTATCTCACGTCTCCCCGGATGAGCAGTTCTTC. The entire variable domain, with the rest obtained from reference TRBV5-1 and TRBJ2-1, is as follows: KAGVTQTPRYLIKTRGQQVTLSCSPISGHRSVSWYQQTPGQGLQFLFEYFSETQRNKGNFPGRFSGRQFSNSRSEMNVSTLELGDSALYLCASSLLSHVSPDEQFFGPGTRLTVL.

This chain connects TRBV7-6 to TRBJ2-3, with 13 bases identical to TRBD2. Unmatched junction bases numbered 4, after V lost 4 bases and J lost 3 bases. The CDR3 is 16 residues long. The germline CDR1 and CDR2 sequences are SGHVS and FNYEAQ. The CDR3 sequence is CASSSQLAGGTDTQYF. The CDR3 DNA reads TGTGCCAGCAGCTCACAACTAGCGGGGGGGACAGATACGCAGTATTTT. Complete variable domain (other parts from reference TRBV7-6 and TRBJ2-3): GAGVSQSPRYKVTKRGQDVALRCDPISGHVSLYWYRQALGQGPEFLTYFNYEAQQDKSGLPNDRFSAERPEGSISTLTIQRTEQRDSAMYRCASSSQLAGGTDTQYFGPGTRLTVL.

The genes are TRBV6-4 and TRBJ1-4; 11 nucleotides match TRBD1. The CDR3 extends over 14 amino acids. Germline trimming cut 3 bases from V and 7 bases from J; bases unmatched to any gene: 1. CDR1 is MRHNA, CDR2 SNTAGT, per germline. The DNA for the CDR3 is TGTGCCAGCAGTGAAGGGACAGGGGGTGAAAAACTGTTTTTT. Translation gives CASSEGTGGEKLFF.

This clone was observed a few times. This sequence joins TRBV5-1 and TRBJ1-1, with D maybe TRBD1 (6 bases). Trimming took 1 base from V and 0 from J, leaving 16 bases between them. Germline V CDR1 and CDR2: SGHRS, YFSETQ. The CDR3 covers 17 residues. CDR3 residues: CASSLTGIGAMNTEAFF. The CDR3 DNA reads TGCGCCAGCAGCTTGACAGGGATCGGGGCAATGAACACTGAAGCTTTCTTT. Full variable domain (missing parts from reference TRBV5-1 and TRBJ1-1): KAGVTQTPRYLIKTRGQQVTLSCSPISGHRSVSWYQQTPGQGLQFLFEYFSETQRNKGNFPGRFSGRQFSNSRSEMNVSTLELGDSALYLCASSLTGIGAMNTEAFFGQGTRLTVV.

This clone occurred a few times. This chain joins TRBV28 and TRBJ1-1, with D possibly being TRBD1 (5 bases). V lost 3 bases, J lost 5 bases, and 19 bases lay in between. CDR1 is MDHEN and CDR2 is SYDVKM in the germline V gene. This CDR3 has 16 amino acids. CDR3 amino acids: CASSLRLGTVGTEAFF. The CDR3 DNA reads TGTGCCAGCAGTTTGCGTCTCGGGACGGTGGGAACTGAAGCTTTCTTT.

The gene calls are TRBV15 and TRBJ2-7, with TRBD2 matching over 8 bases. Losses at the gene ends were 0 bases for V and 4 bases for J; bases not matched to a gene: 11. CDR3 size: 17 residues. The germline CDR1 and CDR2 sequences are LNHNV and YYDKDF (reference sequence). CDR3 DNA: TGTGCCACCAGCAGAGATAAGAGCGGGAGAATAGAGTACGAGCAGTACTTC. Its translation is CATSRDKSGRIEYEQYF.

With respect to this clone: This likely traces to a read error, being one base from a far larger clone. The genes are TRBV7-4 and TRBJ2-7, with 9 bases lining up with TRBD2. From germline, CDR1 is SGHVT and CDR2 SQSDAQ. Germline trimming cut 1 base from V and 9 bases from J; bases unmatched to any gene: 22. CDR3 length: 19 amino acids. The CDR3 DNA reads TGTGCCAGCAGCTTAGATCTGTGGCTAGCGGGATCCCCCGCCGGAGGGCAGTACTTC. It codes for CASSLDLWLAGSPAGGQYF.

This clone has a single count. The chain links TRBV18 to TRBJ1-4; possible D gene TRBD1, 5 bases. Trimming took off 6 bases at V and 0 bases at J, with 14 bases between the two ends. From germline, CDR1 is KGHSH and CDR2 LQKENI. The CDR3 is 16 amino acids. The CDR3 region has the DNA TGTGCCAGCTCCCGGGAGGGGCCTTCAACTAATGAAAAACTGTTTTTT. It encodes CASSREGPSTNEKLFF. Filled out from reference TRBV18 and TRBJ1-4, the complete variable domain reads NAGVMQNPRHLVRRRGQEARLRCSPMKGHSHVYWYRQLPEEGLKFMVYLQKENIIDESGMPKERFSAEFPKEGPSILRIQQVVRGDSAAYFCASSREGPSTNEKLFFGSGTQLSVL.

This clone has at least ten counts. This chain uses TRBV29-1 with TRBJ1-1, with a weak D call TRBD1 (5 bases). This CDR3 is 12 amino acids long. Germline CDR1 is SQVTM and CDR2 is ANQGSEA. V was shortened by 7 bases and J by 2 bases, with 11 bases between the two germline ends. The CDR3 is CSGWDDNTEAFF. The CDR3 bases are TGCAGCGGCTGGGACGACAACACTGAAGCTTTCTTT.

The V and J genes are TRBV11-3 and TRBJ2-7; TRBD1 agrees at 11 bases. Germline V lookup: CDR1 SGHNT, CDR2 YENEEA. After removal of 6 bases from V and 5 bases from J, the junction contained 9 bases not matched to a gene. The CDR3 runs to 15 residues. CDR3 residues: CASRKDRGPQDEQYF. For the CDR3, the DNA is TGTGCCAGCAGGAAGGACAGGGGGCCGCAGGACGAGCAGTACTTC.

The chain couples TRBV6-1 to TRBJ1-3, with a weak D call TRBD1 (5 bases). The germline V gene encodes CDR1 MNHNS and CDR2 SASEGT. The V end was cut by 5 bases, the J end by 6 bases, with 11 bases between. This CDR3 contains 13 residues. This chain's CDR3 is CASSLDSQNTIYF. The DNA of the CDR3 is TGTGCCAGCAGTCTCGACAGTCAAAACACCATATATTTT.

This clone was seen only a few times. V gene TRBV25-1 combines with J gene TRBJ2-7, with TRBD1 matching 9 bases. Trimming removed 3 bases from V and 4 bases from J; junction bases left unmatched: 7. Per the germline V gene, CDR1 is MGHDK and CDR2 is SYGVNS. CDR3 length equals 15 residues. CDR3 in amino acids: CASSDPGQGLYEQYF. CDR3 nucleotides: TGTGCCAGCAGTGATCCGGGACAGGGTTTATACGAGCAGTACTTC.

This clone occurred a few times. The chain is built from TRBV27 and TRBJ1-5; 9 bases match TRBD1. This CDR3 contains 14 residues. V shed 8 bases, J shed 4 bases, and the junction held 6 bases outside the gene matches. Germline CDR1 is MNHEY and CDR2 is SMNVEV (reference sequence). The CDR3 reads CASGRTGANQPQHF. CDR3 nucleotide sequence: TGTGCCAGCGGAAGGACAGGGGCGAATCAGCCCCAGCATTTT.